This T cell receptor beta chain was captured by sequencing in a study of cytomegalovirus exposure and HLA in healthy donors. Study as a whole: Earlier, 100 million or so unique TCR beta sequences were recovered from 200 million or so T cells by an analysis.

With 60 Vbeta and 13 Jbeta primers, the PCR was carried out. Method: immunoSEQ multiplex PCR; TCRdb's copy keeps in-frame clones and lacks some. This table has tens of thousands of clones, around 60% appearing once. Per germline, CDR1 MNHNS and CDR2 SASEGT. J lost 11 bases, V lost 6 bases, and 18 bases had no gene match. This CDR3 has 15 residues. Concerning this clone: Antigen: not known.

Study results and caveats: In presence/absence analyses, roughly uniform sequencing depth across donors was assumed. In a later analysis, an Asian-associated ancestry cluster reportedly showed fewer N-insertions than the approximately 700-donor mean. A later analysis linked 15,000 to 20,000 TCR beta sequences to HLA alleles at 0.05 false discovery rate.

The TCR was taken from a man aged 30 to 45 in good health and CMV-seropositive. This chain joins TRBV6-1 and TRBJ2-5, with 7 bases aligning to TRBD1. Specimen: PBMCs. CDR3 loop: CASRRGTDGSYEQYF. The DNA for the CDR3 is TGTGCCAGCAGACGAGGGACAGACGGCTCCTACGAACAGTACTTC.